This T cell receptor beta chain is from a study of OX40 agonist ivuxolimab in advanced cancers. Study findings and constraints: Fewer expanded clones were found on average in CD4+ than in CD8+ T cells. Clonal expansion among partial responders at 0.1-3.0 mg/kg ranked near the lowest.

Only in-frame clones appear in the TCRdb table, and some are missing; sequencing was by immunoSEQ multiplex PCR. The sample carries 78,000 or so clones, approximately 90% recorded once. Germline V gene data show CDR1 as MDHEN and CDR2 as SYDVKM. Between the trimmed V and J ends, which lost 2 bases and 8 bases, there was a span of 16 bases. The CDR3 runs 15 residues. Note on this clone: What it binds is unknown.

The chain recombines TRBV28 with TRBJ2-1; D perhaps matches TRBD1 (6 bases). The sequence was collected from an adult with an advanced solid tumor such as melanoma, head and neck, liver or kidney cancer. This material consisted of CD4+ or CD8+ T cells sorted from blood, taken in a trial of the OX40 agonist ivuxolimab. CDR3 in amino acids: CASSLVGAPLDEQFF. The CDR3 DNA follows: TGTGCCAGCAGTTTAGTGGGGGCCCCCCTGGATGAGCAGTTCTTC.